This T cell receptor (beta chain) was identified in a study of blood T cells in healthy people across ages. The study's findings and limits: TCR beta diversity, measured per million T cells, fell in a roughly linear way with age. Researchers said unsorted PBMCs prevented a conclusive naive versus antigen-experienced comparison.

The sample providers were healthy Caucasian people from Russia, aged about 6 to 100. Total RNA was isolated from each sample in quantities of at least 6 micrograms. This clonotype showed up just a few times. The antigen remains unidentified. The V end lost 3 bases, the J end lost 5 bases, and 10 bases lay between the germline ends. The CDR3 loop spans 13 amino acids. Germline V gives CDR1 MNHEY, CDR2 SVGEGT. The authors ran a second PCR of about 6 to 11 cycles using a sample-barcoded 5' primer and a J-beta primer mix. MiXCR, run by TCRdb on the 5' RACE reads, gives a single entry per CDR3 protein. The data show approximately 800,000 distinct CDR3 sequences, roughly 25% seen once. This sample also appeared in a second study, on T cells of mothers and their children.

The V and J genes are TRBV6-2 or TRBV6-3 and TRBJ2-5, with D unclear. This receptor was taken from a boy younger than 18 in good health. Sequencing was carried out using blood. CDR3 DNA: TGTGCCAGCAGTTATTCGCCTGAGGAGACCCAGTACTTC. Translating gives CASSYSPEETQYF.